The 13 T cell receptor beta chains below all came from one sample that was sequenced in a study of shared clonotypes between healthy human individuals. Clones were read by immunoSEQ multiplex PCR, and TCRdb kept only the in-frame ones, dropping some. The sample yields some 2.1 million clones, 85% to 95% seen once. The naive CD8 subset, CD45RO-negative cells positively selected for CCR7, excluded terminally differentiated effector memory CD45RA+ cells. The sample consisted of naive CD8+ T cells from PBMCs. These receptors were taken from a man aged 18 to 30 in good health. Some clones in this sample may be carry-over from other donors' samples.

The chain combines TRBV28 with TRBJ1-2; D might be TRBD1 (6 bases). The CDR3 is 13 residues long. From germline, CDR1 is MDHEN and CDR2 SYDVKM. V lost 3 bases and J lost 6, with 11 bases in between. The DNA for the CDR3 is TGTGCCAGCAGTTTCAAGGGGGAGGATGGCTACACCTTC. Its translation: CASSFKGEDGYTF.

The CDR3 DNA is TGCGCCAGCAGCCAGACCGGGACCGAGGCTGGGAAACTGTTTTTT. Encoded protein: CASSQTGTEAGKLFF. This chain links TRBV4-3 with TRBJ1-4; D perhaps matches TRBD1 (5 bases). CDR1 is LGHNA and CDR2 is YSLEER in the germline V gene. The CDR3 contains 15 residues. V lost 3 bases, J lost 11 bases, and 19 bases lay in between.

V is TRBV7-9 and J is TRBJ1-1, with 9 bases lining up with TRBD1. Germline CDR1 reads SEHNR; CDR2 reads FQNEAQ (reference sequence). This CDR3 has 15 amino acids. Trimming cost V 5 bases and J 10 bases; bases outside gene matches: 14. Here the CDR3 DNA reads TGTGCCAGCAGCCCTAGGACAGGGGCGATGGAGGGAGCTTTCTTT. Translation: CASSPRTGAMEGAFF. The full variable domain, in which reference TRBV7-9 and TRBJ1-1 provide the parts outside the CDR3, is DTGVSQNPRHKITKRGQNVTFRCDPISEHNRLYWYRQTLGQGPEFLTYFQNEAQLEKSRLLSDRFSAERPKGSFSTLEIQRTEQGDSAMYLCASSPRTGAMEGAFFGQGTRLTVV.

J is TRBJ2-5 and V is TRBV28, with D perhaps matching TRBD1 (6 bases). V shed 3 bases and J shed 1 base, with 12 bases lying between them. The CDR3 is 15 amino acids. Germline loops: CDR1 MDHEN, CDR2 SYDVKM. In DNA, the CDR3 is TGTGCCAGCAGTTTTCAGGGGCTGTTCCAAGAGACCCAGTACTTC. As protein: CASSFQGLFQETQYF.

This clone was recorded once. V usage is TRBV19 and J usage is TRBJ2-3; D gene uncertain. Trimming shortened V by 8 bases and J by 6 bases, and 18 bases separated the two germline ends. The CDR3 totals 14 residues. Per the germline V gene, CDR1 is LNHDA and CDR2 is SQIVND (reference sequence). The CDR3 region has the DNA TGTGCCAGTGGCACCCGGGCTGACGGGGATACGCAGTATTTT. It translates to CASGTRADGDTQYF.

In its sample, this clone was seen once. The rearrangement links TRBV27 to TRBJ1-5; no firm D call. This CDR3 contains 15 residues. Trimming stripped 5 bases from V and 0 bases from J, with 11 bases between. Germline loops: CDR1 MNHEY, CDR2 SMNVEV (reference sequence). The CDR3 DNA sequence: TGTGCCAGCAGTAGTCGGACCCATAGCAATCAGCCCCAGCATTTT. Encoded protein: CASSSRTHSNQPQHF.

The V and J genes are TRBV9 and TRBJ1-2; 7 nucleotides agree with TRBD1. J was trimmed by 4 bases and V by 3 bases; bases with no gene match: 6. The germline V gene encodes CDR1 SGDLS and CDR2 YYNGEE. The CDR3 length is 14 residues. CDR3 sequence (DNA): TGTGCCAGCAGCGCACCGGGACAGAGCTATGGCTACACCTTC. Its translation is CASSAPGQSYGYTF.

In DNA form, the CDR3 reads TGTGCCAGCAGTCCCCGGATTGGTGGGGGAGTCTACGAGCAGTACTTC. Its translation is CASSPRIGGGVYEQYF. The chain couples TRBV27 to TRBJ2-7; either TRBD1 or TRBD2 may supply D (5 bases each). The CDR3 length is 16 residues. Looked up from germline, CDR1 is MNHEY and CDR2 is SMNVEV (reference sequence). Trimming pared 5 bases from V and 3 bases from J, leaving 20 bases between.

The chain carries TRBV28 and TRBJ1-1; D gene ambiguous. Trimming took off 5 bases at V and 11 bases at J, with 15 bases between the two ends. The CDR3 is 12 amino acids. Germline V gene sequence: CDR1 MDHEN, CDR2 SYDVKM. The CDR3 loop is CASSRRESQAFF. The CDR3 DNA reads TGTGCCAGCAGTCGACGGGAAAGCCAGGCTTTCTTT.

This rearrangement joins TRBV28 to TRBJ2-7; D is perhaps TRBD1 or TRBD2 (5 bases each). Trimming took off 3 bases at V and 4 bases at J, with 10 bases between the two ends. This CDR3 is 13 amino acids long. In germline, CDR1 is MDHEN, CDR2 SYDVKM. Here the CDR3 reads CASSLSWGYEQYF. The CDR3 DNA sequence: TGTGCCAGCAGTTTGAGCTGGGGGTACGAGCAGTACTTC. Variable domain in full (rest from reference TRBV28 and TRBJ2-7): DVKVTQSSRYLVKRTGEKVFLECVQDMDHENMFWYRQDPGLGLRLIYFSYDVKMKEKGDIPEGYSVSREKKERFSLILESASTNQTSMYLCASSLSWGYEQYFGPGTRLTVT.

This sequence joins TRBV11-2 and TRBJ2-1, with D unclear. Germline lookup yields CDR1 SGHAT and CDR2 FQNNGV. V shed 1 base and J shed 9 bases, with 7 bases lying between them. This CDR3 has 12 residues. The CDR3 loop reads CASSLADGEQFF. In DNA, the CDR3 is TGTGCCAGCAGCTTAGCGGATGGTGAGCAGTTCTTC.

The chain employs TRBV15 and TRBJ2-3; TRBD1 aligns across 9 bases. After removal of 5 bases from V and 2 bases from J, the junction contained 5 bases not matched to a gene. The CDR3 totals 15 residues. The germline CDR1 and CDR2 sequences are LNHNV and YYDKDF (reference sequence). CDR3 in DNA: TGTGCCACCAGCGCCCACAGGGGGCCCACAGATACGCAGTATTTT. Translated: CATSAHRGPTDTQYF.

This clone was counted between two and nine times. The rearrangement links TRBV7-2 to TRBJ1-5; D uncertain. CDR3 length: 9 amino acids. The ends were cut back, 11 bases at V and 7 bases at J, with 6 bases in the middle. CDR1 is SGHTA, CDR2 FQGNSA, per germline. CDR3 coding DNA: TGTGCCCCCGACCAGCCCCAGCATTTT. This translates into CAPDQPQHF.